This T cell receptor (beta chain) was sequenced in a study of blood T cell repertoires in COVID-19. Germline V lookup: CDR1 LGHNA, CDR2 YSLEER. The CDR3 length is 15 residues. Trimming took off 1 base at V and 2 bases at J, with 9 bases between the two ends. The table came from immunoSEQ multiplex PCR; TCRdb's copy has only in-frame clones and leaves some out. The sample has 200,000 to 250,000 clones, about 90% seen once. The sequenced sample was PBMCs or T cells enriched from blood (not recorded which). This chain links TRBV4-3 with TRBJ1-3; D gene ambiguous. The TCR comes from a woman aged 45-65 years in a cohort exposed to, infected with or recovered from COVID-19 (not recorded which). The CDR3 sequence is CASSQAPSAGNTIYF. CDR3 sequence (DNA): TGCGCCAGCAGCCAAGCTCCTTCGGCTGGAAACACCATATATTTT.